This T cell receptor (beta chain) was found in a study of T cells in Graves' hyperthyroidism and ophthalmopathy (dated by TCRdb to about 2019). Background on the whole study: Peripheral blood samples were taken at the time of initial diagnosis, prior to any treatment. To identify distinguishing TCR V-J signatures, a discovery cohort of roughly 100 patients was used, comprising 43 with Graves' ophthalmopathy and about 59 with stable Graves' hyperthyroidism. Whether ophthalmopathy could be predicted prospectively was tested in an independent validation cohort made up of about 18 hyperthyroidism patients plus 17 patients who later progressed to ophthalmopathy. The 100 or so discovery patients were randomly split 7:3 into training and test sets. The study also compared thyroid tissue and blood T-cell repertoires from a handful of Graves' hyperthyroidism patients. Once sampling was done, hyperthyroidism patients were given methimazole at a starting dose of 30 mg daily, whereas ophthalmopathy patients were given high-dose intravenous methylprednisolone. The paper reports TCR Vbeta CDR3 sequencing of roughly 140 peripheral blood samples: 40 to 45 ophthalmopathy, roughly 80 hyperthyroidism and around 17 progressor patients.

This clonotype was counted at least ten times. Its specific antigen is unknown. No base qualities exist here, and no much larger clone lies one base off it. V and J are truncated by 4 bases and 2 bases respectively, leaving an intervening sequence of 12 bases. Counted from cysteine to phenylalanine, this CDR3 has 15 amino acids. Solely the CDR3 DNA is kept, with 45 bases framed from the first base. As encoded in the germline V gene (reference sequence), CDR1 is LGHDT while CDR2 is YNNKEL. A patient counted as having stable Graves' hyperthyroidism if no progression to ophthalmopathy occurred over 18 months of follow-up. Hyperthyroidism patients were aged 18 to 65 years and newly diagnosed, with disease duration of less than 2 months. Any patient with an uncontrolled infection, another autoimmune disease, pregnancy or lactation was excluded. Diagnoses were established on the basis of clinical symptoms, serum thyroxine and TRAb, thyroid ultrasound, and orbital computed tomography. Ficoll-Paque density gradient centrifugation was used to isolate PBMCs from around 10 ml of fresh peripheral blood. Total RNA was extracted with Trizol reagent, and quality was checked on an Agilent 2100 Bioanalyzer.

General conclusions and limits of the study: Blood samples also contained most of the expanded thyroid clonotypes (frequency above 0.001), which suggests that blood repertoires may reflect thyroid immune responses. In validation, the model predicted progression to ophthalmopathy a median of roughly 6.5 months before onset, with roughly 71% sensitivity and almost 75% specificity. In cross-validation, a model built on a 13 V-J signature told ophthalmopathy apart from stable hyperthyroidism with roughly 87% sensitivity and 81% to 82% specificity, and in testing the same model reached 80%/75%. Sample size was not statistically predetermined, and blinding of investigators to group allocation was not performed.

The TCR beta CDR3 regions were amplified from the RNA transcripts. The TCR CDR3 was subjected to a first round of RT-PCR using the HTBI primer set and the Qiagen OneStep RT-PCR kit. The libraries were constructed in a second round of multiplex PCR and then size-selected and purified. Paired-end sequencing of the libraries was performed with 100 bp reads on an Illumina HiSeq2000. The study's processing was this. SOAPnuke was used to process the raw data, with reads discarded if the reads contained adapters or uncalled bases, had a mean Phred below 15, or lacked an exact constant-primer or identifier match. High-quality paired reads were merged with COPE v1.2.5, and unique nucleotide sequences were defined as clonotypes. MiTCR v1.1 was used to align clonotypes to the IMGT TRBV, TRBD and TRBJ reference segments. The analysis was restricted to V-J combinations with a frequency above 0.0001, which together covered about 99% of the repertoires. A TCS score was defined as the ratio between F50 (clonal expansion) and ExV (chaos), using BLOSUM62-based TCRdist between CDR3 peptides within each V-J. Welch's t-statistics and random forest reduced around 550 V-J features to 13, which were used in a naive Bayes classifier (R e1071). TCRdb's own reprocessing of the public reads used fastp at Q25 and MiXCR and kept productive beta chains. A single entry per CDR3 protein holds the most common genes and DNA from its merged rows. The V and J calls here are based on TCRdb, not the publication. Counted in this sample were roughly 380,000 distinct CDR3 sequences; roughly an eighth of them appeared once. Of the sample, approximately 5.8% is held by the ten largest clones.

The chain joins TRBV3-1 to TRBJ2-1; the D gene is perhaps TRBD2, on 5 matching bases. Sequenced input: blood. This clonotype originated in a woman between 18 and 30 years old with Graves' hyperthyroidism. The CDR3 reads CASSPDPAAYNEQFF. The DNA sequence follows: TGTGCCAGCAGCCCGGATCCAGCGGCCTACAATGAGCAGTTCTTC.